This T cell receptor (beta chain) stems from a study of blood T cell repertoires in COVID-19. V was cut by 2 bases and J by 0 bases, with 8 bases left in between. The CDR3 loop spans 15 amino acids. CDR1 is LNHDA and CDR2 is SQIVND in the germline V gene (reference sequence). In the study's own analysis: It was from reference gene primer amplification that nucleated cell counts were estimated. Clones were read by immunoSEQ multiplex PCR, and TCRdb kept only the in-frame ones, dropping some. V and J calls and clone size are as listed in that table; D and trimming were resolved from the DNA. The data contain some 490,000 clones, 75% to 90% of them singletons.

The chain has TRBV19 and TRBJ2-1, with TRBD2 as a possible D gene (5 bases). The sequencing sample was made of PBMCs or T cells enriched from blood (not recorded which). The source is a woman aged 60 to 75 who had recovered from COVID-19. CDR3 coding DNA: TGTGCCAGTAGTATAAGCGGAAACTCCTACAATGAGCAGTTCTTC. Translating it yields CASSISGNSYNEQFF.